These 27 T cell receptor beta chains share one sample of origin, sequenced in a study of OX40 agonist ivuxolimab in advanced cancers. Repertoires were generated with immunoSEQ multiplex PCR, while TCRdb's copy carries only in-frame clones and drops some. The repertoire includes under 90,000 clones, about 83% of them detected once, and about 1.5% sits in the top ten. The sample was CD4+ or CD8+ T cells sorted from blood, taken in a trial of the OX40 agonist ivuxolimab. These receptors were obtained from an adult with an advanced solid tumor such as melanoma, head and neck, liver or kidney cancer.

J is TRBJ1-5 and V is TRBV23-1; 7 nucleotides line up with TRBD1. TRBV23-1 carries the ORF label, with uncertain function. The CDR3 is 18 amino acids. After removal of 6 bases from V and 8 bases from J, the junction contained 22 bases not matched to a gene. DNA of the CDR3: TGCGCCAGCAGACCCCCACGAGGGCACAGGGGCCCTTTCGAGCCCCAGCATTTT. This encodes CASRPPRGHRGPFEPQHF.

Points on this clone: At one of its ends the junction is not consistent with the germline gene, which may arise from a read error. The chain links TRBV5-3 to TRBJ1-4, with a weak D call TRBD1 (6 bases). TRBV5-3 is an ORF; its function is uncertain. This CDR3 spans 15 amino acids. CDR3 coding DNA: TGTGCCAGCAGCTCACGGGACAAACCTAATGAAAAACTGTTTTTT. It is translated as CASSSRDKPNEKLFF.

The chain links TRBV5-4 to TRBJ1-2; possibly TRBD1 for D (5 bases). CDR1 is SGHNT, CDR2 YYREEE, per germline (reference sequence). This CDR3 has 13 residues. The ends were cut back, 4 bases at V and 7 bases at J, with 14 bases in the middle. In nucleotides, the CDR3 is TGTGCCAGCAGCCAAGACCAGGGATTTGGCTACACCTTC. The encoded protein is CASSQDQGFGYTF. The entire variable domain, with the rest obtained from reference TRBV5-4 and TRBJ1-2, is as follows: ETGVTQSPTHLIKTRGQQVTLRCSSQSGHNTVSWYQQALGQGPQFIFQYYREEENGRGNFPPRFSGLQFPNYSSELNVNALELDDSALYLCASSQDQGFGYTFGSGTRLTVV.

This clone was seen once. Possible read error: a much larger clone is one base away. V is TRBV7-6 and J is TRBJ1-6, with TRBD1 identical over 7 bases. J gave up 6 bases and V 0 bases, and 11 bases lay outside the gene matches. CDR1 is SGHVS and CDR2 is FNYEAQ in the germline V gene. The CDR3 is 18 amino acids. Written as DNA, the CDR3 is TGTGCCAGCAGCTTAGCTCCCCCTCCGAACAGGGGTAATTCACCCCTCCACTTT. The encoded protein is CASSLAPPPNRGNSPLHF.

This clone showed up just a few times. J is TRBJ2-7 and V is TRBV28, with D uncertain. CDR1 MDHEN and CDR2 SYDVKM come from the germline V gene. Trimming shortened V by 6 bases and J by 3 bases, and 15 bases separated the two germline ends. The CDR3 extends over 14 amino acids. CDR3 bases: TGTGCCAGCAGACTGACAAGGGCCAACTACGAGCAGTACTTC. Translated, it gives CASRLTRANYEQYF.

The J gene is TRBJ2-3, the V gene TRBV19; a weak D match, TRBD2 (7 bases). This CDR3 region has 15 residues. Germline CDR1 and CDR2: LNHDA and SQIVND (reference sequence). The V gene lost 8 bases and the J gene lost 2 bases, with 17 bases spanning the gap. For the CDR3, the DNA is TGTGCCAGTGCCGGGGGGCCTGAGAACACAGATACGCAGTATTTT. This gives the protein CASAGGPENTDTQYF.

V gene TRBV19 combines with J gene TRBJ1-3; no reliable D call. The CDR3 runs to 15 residues. The V and J ends lost 7 bases and 2 bases respectively, with 15 bases between them. Germline V CDR1 and CDR2: LNHDA, SQIVND (reference sequence). The CDR3 loop reads CASTVQASPGNTIYF. The CDR3 DNA reads TGTGCCAGTACGGTTCAGGCGTCACCTGGAAACACCATATATTTT.

The chain carries TRBV28 and TRBJ1-6; the D is unclear. Per germline, CDR1 MDHEN and CDR2 SYDVKM. Trimming took 3 bases from V and 7 from J, leaving 13 bases between them. The CDR3 length is 15 residues. The CDR3 region is CASSLGGQWNSPLHF. CDR3 DNA sequence: TGTGCCAGCAGTTTGGGTGGTCAGTGGAATTCACCCCTCCACTTT. Based on the CDR3 plus reference TRBV28 and TRBJ1-6, the full variable domain is DVKVTQSSRYLVKRTGEKVFLECVQDMDHENMFWYRQDPGLGLRLIYFSYDVKMKEKGDIPEGYSVSREKKERFSLILESASTNQTSMYLCASSLGGQWNSPLHFGNGTRLTVT.

The V and J genes are TRBV10-2 and TRBJ2-5, with TRBD2 matching over 9 bases. The CDR3 has 16 residues. V shed 2 bases, J shed 4 bases, and the junction held 8 bases outside the gene matches. Germline V lookup: CDR1 WSHSY, CDR2 SAAADI. The CDR3 here is CASSEPGLARGETQYF. DNA of the CDR3: TGCGCCAGCAGTGAGCCCGGACTAGCGAGAGGAGAGACCCAGTACTTC.

The rearrangement joins TRBV18 to TRBJ2-5, with a weak D call TRBD2 (6 bases). The CDR3 sequence is 14 residues long. Germline assignment: CDR1 KGHSH and CDR2 LQKENI. Trimming took 6 bases from V and 2 from J, leaving 13 bases between them. This chain's CDR3 is CASSTARGQETQYF. The CDR3 DNA reads TGTGCCAGCTCGACGGCGCGGGGTCAAGAGACCCAGTACTTC.

This chain joins TRBV5-4 and TRBJ2-1, with D perhaps assigned TRBD1 or TRBD2 (7 bases each). This CDR3 region has 15 residues. With 0 bases removed from V and 4 bases from J, the gap between germline ends came to 11 bases. Germline-derived CDR1 and CDR2 are SGHNT and YYREEE (reference sequence). CDR3 amino acids: CASSLGQGGYNEQFF. In DNA, the CDR3 is TGTGCCAGCAGCTTGGGGCAGGGGGGGTACAATGAGCAGTTCTTC.

By sample share, this clone is medium-sized. This chain links TRBV27 with TRBJ1-5; D is unresolved. V lost 5 bases and J lost 4, with 9 bases in between. CDR1 and CDR2 from the germline V gene are MNHEY and SMNVEV (reference sequence). CDR3 length: 13 residues. This chain's CDR3 is CASSLTINQPQHF. As DNA, the CDR3 is TGTGCCAGCAGTCTCACCATAAATCAGCCCCAGCATTTT.

The J gene is TRBJ1-5, the V gene TRBV18; 9 bases line up with TRBD1. In germline, CDR1 is KGHSH, CDR2 LQKENI. J lost 5 bases, V lost 3 bases, and 11 bases had no gene match. The CDR3 runs 17 residues. This chain's CDR3 is CASSPKDRGGFHQPQHF. The DNA for the CDR3 is TGTGCCAGCTCACCCAAGGACAGGGGCGGATTTCATCAGCCCCAGCATTTT.

Of note for this clone: In the same sample, other DNA sequences code for this CDR3. V is TRBV5-1 and J is TRBJ2-7; 11 bases map to TRBD1. The trim removed 3 bases at V and 1 base at J, leaving 3 bases unmatched. From germline, CDR1 is SGHRS and CDR2 YFSETQ. The CDR3 extends over 15 amino acids. The CDR3: CASSWGTGGSYEQYF. The CDR3 DNA reads as TGCGCCAGCAGCTGGGGGACAGGGGGATCCTACGAGCAGTACTTC.

This clone has just one count. The gene calls are TRBV19 and TRBJ1-4, with a tentative D call TRBD1 (6 bases). Germline-derived CDR1 and CDR2 are LNHDA and SQIVND (reference sequence). CDR3 length: 15 amino acids. The V end was cut by 6 bases, the J end by 3 bases, with 14 bases between. The CDR3 loop reads CASRTGTASNEKLFF. In DNA form, the CDR3 reads TGTGCCAGTAGGACAGGAACAGCGTCTAATGAAAAACTGTTTTTT.

CDR3: CASSQTGPLNTEAFF. The CDR3 bases are TGCGCCAGCAGCCAAACCGGACCGTTGAACACTGAAGCTTTCTTT. The rearrangement uses TRBV5-1 and TRBJ1-1, with D unresolved. Germline-derived CDR1 and CDR2 are SGHRS and YFSETQ. Trimming stripped 4 bases from V and 0 bases from J, with 13 bases between. The CDR3 has 15 residues.

CDR3 residues: CASSDPGTVTGELFF. The CDR3 nucleotides are TGTGCCAGCAGTGACCCCGGGACAGTTACCGGGGAGCTGTTTTTT. This chain links TRBV6-4 with TRBJ2-2; the match to TRBD1 covers 7 bases. Germline CDR1 MRHNA, CDR2 SNTAGT. V lost 2 bases, J lost 5 bases, and 5 bases stayed unmatched. The length of the CDR3 is 15 residues.

V usage is TRBV12-5 and J usage is TRBJ1-6; tentative D call: TRBD1 (6 bases). Germline V gene data show CDR1 as LGHNT and CDR2 as FRNRAP. Trimming stripped 9 bases from V and 7 bases from J, with 25 bases between. This CDR3 spans 17 amino acids. The DNA for the CDR3 is TGTGCTAGCAAGATGGTGGTGGACAGATTTTTCAATTCACCCCTCCACTTT. Its translation: CASKMVVDRFFNSPLHF.

The chain employs TRBV18 and TRBJ2-4, with 10 bases that match TRBD1. This CDR3 has 14 amino acids. Germline V lookup: CDR1 KGHSH, CDR2 LQKENI. The junction had 3 bases not matched to a gene; V was cut back by 3 bases and J by 7 bases. The DNA of the CDR3 is TGTGCCAGCTCACCGGACAGGGGGTCGAACATTCAGTACTTC. Residues: CASSPDRGSNIQYF.

The chain is built from TRBV2 and TRBJ1-2; D perhaps matches TRBD1 (6 bases). CDR1 is SNHLY and CDR2 is FYNNEI in the germline V gene. Trimming cost V 6 bases and J 6 bases, with 14 bases left between them. The length of the CDR3 is 13 residues. CDR3 nucleotide sequence: TGTGCCAGCAGGGGGGCCTCATGGGATGGCTACACCTTC. As protein: CASRGASWDGYTF.

The chain has TRBV5-1 and TRBJ2-5, with TRBD2 as a possible D gene (6 bases). The germline CDR1 and CDR2 sequences are SGHRS and YFSETQ. The CDR3 sequence is 15 residues long. Trimming left V 0 bases short and J 2 bases short, with 11 bases between. The CDR3 region is CASSLGGGGQETQYF. The CDR3 bases are TGCGCCAGCAGCTTGGGGGGCGGAGGGCAAGAGACCCAGTACTTC. The full variable domain, in which reference TRBV5-1 and TRBJ2-5 provide the parts outside the CDR3, is KAGVTQTPRYLIKTRGQQVTLSCSPISGHRSVSWYQQTPGQGLQFLFEYFSETQRNKGNFPGRFSGRQFSNSRSEMNVSTLELGDSALYLCASSLGGGGQETQYFGPGTRLLVL.

V gene TRBV27 combines with J gene TRBJ2-1; TRBD1 matches 7 bases. J was trimmed by 8 bases and V by 8 bases; bases with no gene match: 9. The CDR3 sequence is 13 residues long. CDR1 is MNHEY, CDR2 SMNVEV, per germline (reference sequence). The CDR3 protein is CASVGQAPHEQFF. The CDR3 nucleotides are TGTGCCAGCGTCGGACAGGCCCCTCATGAGCAGTTCTTC.

The CDR3 spells CASSVGTGRNEKLFF. The DNA for the CDR3 is TGTGCCAGCAGCGTAGGGACAGGTCGTAATGAAAAACTGTTTTTT. The chain employs TRBV2 and TRBJ1-4, with TRBD1 matching over 8 bases. Looked up from germline, CDR1 is SNHLY and CDR2 is FYNNEI. V was clipped by 6 bases and J by 4 bases; unmatched bases: 7. The CDR3 covers 15 residues.

The chain couples TRBV6-5 to TRBJ2-7; no clear D. Trimming removed 4 bases at V and 0 bases at J, with 13 bases between. The CDR3 covers 15 residues. CDR1 MNHEY and CDR2 SVGAGI come from the germline V gene. The chain's CDR3 is CASSLDGPASYEQYF. In DNA form, the CDR3 reads TGTGCCAGCAGTTTAGATGGACCCGCCTCCTACGAGCAGTACTTC.

The rearrangement links TRBV5-1 to TRBJ1-1; D unresolved. The CDR3 is 15 amino acids. Germline CDR1 reads SGHRS; CDR2 reads YFSETQ. V shed 4 bases and J shed 5 bases, with 18 bases lying between them. As DNA, the CDR3 is TGCGCCAGCAGCCTTTCGGGATCCATGGGGACTGAAGCTTTCTTT. It is translated as CASSLSGSMGTEAFF.

This clone was recorded once. In nucleotides, the CDR3 is TGCGCCAGCAGCTTGGGGTCCCTAGCGGGGGGAGAGACCCAGTACTTC. Amino acid sequence: CASSLGSLAGGETQYF. This sequence joins TRBV5-1 and TRBJ2-5, with 11 bases identical to TRBD2. The ends lost 0 bases at V and 4 bases at J; junction bases unmatched: 5. Germline V gene lookup returns CDR1 SGHRS and CDR2 YFSETQ. The CDR3 is made up of 16 amino acids.

The gene calls are TRBV7-2 and TRBJ1-6; TRBD1 might be the D (5 bases). This CDR3 contains 15 residues. Germline-derived CDR1 and CDR2 are SGHTA and FQGNSA. V was shortened by 5 bases and J by 10 bases, with 18 bases between the two germline ends. CDR3 DNA sequence: TGTGCCAGCAGCCCAGATCCCGGGGGAGGCTCACCCCTCCACTTT. The encoded protein is CASSPDPGGGSPLHF.